Listed below are T cell receptor beta chains from one sample, sequenced in a study of T cell responses to AZD1222 COVID-19 vaccine. Generated by immunoSEQ multiplex PCR, the TCRdb table keeps only in-frame clones and is missing some. The sample yields around 58,000 clones, 70% to 85% seen once. Sequenced here: peripheral blood, sampled on day 0 of AZD1222 vaccination. The receptors were sampled from an adult in good health. Both conserved end residues are part of each CDR3. Each record gives: V gene, D gene, CDR3 protein. A D gene is named only where the DNA matches it firmly.

V gene: TRBV10-3
D gene: .
CDR3 protein: CAISEGDLNYGYTF

V gene: TRBV9
D gene: .
CDR3 protein: CASSPSGGASGNTIYF

V gene: TRBV14
D gene: .
CDR3 protein: CASSRGTGARGYTF

V gene: TRBV7-2
D gene: .
CDR3 protein: CASSLGTSFYEQYF

V gene: TRBV5-8
D gene: .
CDR3 protein: CASSLWGNNEQYF

V gene: TRBV7-3
D gene: .
CDR3 protein: CASSLGPTAQHF

V gene: TRBV6-2/TRBV6-3
D gene: .
CDR3 protein: CASSYYAGSGTSTDTQYF

V gene: TRBV3-1/TRBV3-2
D gene: .
CDR3 protein: CASSQADRRHGSSYEQYF

V gene: TRBV7-9
D gene: .
CDR3 protein: CASNIAGRDYGYTF

V gene: TRBV5-6
D gene: .
CDR3 protein: CASSLVGGYTF

V gene: TRBV28
D gene: .
CDR3 protein: CASSLQGHSNTEAFF

V gene: TRBV6-5
D gene: .
CDR3 protein: CASSTASGGNSPLHF

V gene: TRBV24-1
D gene: TRBD1
CDR3 protein: CATSRQGANQPQHF

V gene: TRBV3-1/TRBV3-2
D gene: .
CDR3 protein: CASSQRSEAKNEQFF

V gene: TRBV19
D gene: .
CDR3 protein: CASSTRGRGDEKLFF

V gene: TRBV7-2
D gene: .
CDR3 protein: CASSSLRVSQETQYF

V gene: TRBV27
D gene: .
CDR3 protein: CASSYYQGGDTQYF

V gene: TRBV7-2
D gene: TRBD1
CDR3 protein: CASSSRQGASTEAFF

V gene: TRBV2
D gene: TRBD1
CDR3 protein: CASSGQGTEAFF

V gene: TRBV18
D gene: .
CDR3 protein: CASQDYGANVLTF

V gene: TRBV30
D gene: .
CDR3 protein: CAWNRPGGLMNTEAFF

V gene: TRBV19
D gene: .
CDR3 protein: CASSPQRDFFYGYTF